The next 31 T cell receptor beta chains were all read from a single sample in a study of cytomegalovirus exposure and HLA in healthy donors. Both 60 Vbeta primers and 13 Jbeta primers went into the PCR. The repertoire was sequenced with immunoSEQ multiplex PCR; TCRdb's copy has only in-frame clones and lacks some. The sample consists of about 200,000 clones, around 82% of them appearing once. The sample comprised PBMCs. All receptors derive from a young man in good health and CMV-seronegative.

V usage is TRBV5-1 and J usage is TRBJ2-3; D perhaps matches TRBD2 (6 bases). Per germline, CDR1 SGHRS and CDR2 YFSETQ. The CDR3 spans 15 residues. Trimming took 3 bases from V and 0 from J, leaving 11 bases between them. CDR3 region: CASSSGLLSTDTQYF. The DNA of the CDR3 is TGCGCCAGCAGCTCTGGACTACTGAGCACAGATACGCAGTATTTT.

J is TRBJ1-1 and V is TRBV10-3; D is perhaps TRBD1 (6 bases). The CDR3 is 13 residues long. Germline CDR1 reads ENHRY; CDR2 reads SYGVKD. V shed 0 bases and J shed 4 bases, with 6 bases lying between them. The CDR3, as DNA: TGTGCCATCAGTGAGTCGGACAGCACTGAAGCTTTCTTT. As protein: CAISESDSTEAFF.

V gene TRBV6-5 combines with J gene TRBJ2-3; 9 bases fit TRBD2. The length of the CDR3 is 15 residues. J gave up 7 bases and V 4 bases, and 9 bases lay outside the gene matches. The germline CDR1 and CDR2 sequences are MNHEY and SVGAGI. CDR3: CASSSAGGYGNTQYF. The CDR3 nucleotides read TGTGCCAGCAGTTCAGCGGGGGGCTATGGGAATACGCAGTATTTT.

This sequence joins TRBV5-8 and TRBJ2-5; TRBD1 is a possible D gene (6 bases). The CDR3 has 14 amino acids. Germline V lookup: CDR1 SGHTS, CDR2 YDEGEE. V lost 4 bases and J 3 bases, leaving 13 bases between the germline ends. The CDR3 region has the DNA TGTGCCAGCAGCCTCGGGACACAGAAAGAGACCCAGTACTTC. This gives the protein CASSLGTQKETQYF. The full variable domain, in which reference TRBV5-8 and TRBJ2-5 provide the parts outside the CDR3, is EAGVTQSPTHLIKTRGQQATLRCSPISGHTSVYWYQQALGLGLQFLLWYDEGEERNRGNFPPRFSGRQFPNYSSELNVNALELEDSALYLCASSLGTQKETQYFGPGTRLLVL.

The genes are TRBV29-1 and TRBJ2-5; 13 bases are a match to TRBD2. CDR1 and CDR2 from the germline V gene are SQVTM and ANQGSEA. The CDR3 is 14 residues long. V shed 4 bases and J 5 bases; nucleotides not matched to a gene: 4. CDR3 sequence (DNA): TGCAGCGTTGGGACTAGCGGGAGTGGGGAGACCCAGTACTTC. This gives the protein CSVGTSGSGETQYF.

This clone was observed once. The chain couples TRBV14 to TRBJ2-7, with TRBD2 identical over 9 bases. This CDR3 has 15 amino acids. With V trimmed by 4 bases and J by 5 bases, 9 bases remained unmatched. Germline V lookup: CDR1 SGHDN, CDR2 FVKESK. The CDR3 sequence is CASSRISGSFNEQYF. CDR3 nucleotide sequence: TGTGCCAGCAGCCGTATTAGCGGGAGTTTCAACGAGCAGTACTTC.

The chain couples TRBV6-1 to TRBJ1-2; 12 bases agree with TRBD1. The CDR3 has 15 amino acids. V was pared by 5 bases and J by 6 bases, with 7 bases of the junction left unmatched. Germline V gene lookup returns CDR1 MNHNS and CDR2 SASEGT. CDR3 sequence reads: CASSQPRDRGHGYTF. DNA of the CDR3: TGTGCCAGCAGTCAACCCCGGGACAGGGGGCATGGCTACACCTTC.

The chain combines TRBV7-9 with TRBJ1-5, with D uncertain. The CDR3 extends over 13 amino acids. The germline V gene encodes CDR1 SEHNR and CDR2 FQNEAQ (reference sequence). Between the trimmed V and J ends, which lost 6 bases and 3 bases, there was a span of 9 bases. CDR3 nucleotides: TGTGCCAGCAGTATCGGTGACAATCAGCCCCAGCATTTT. This codes for CASSIGDNQPQHF.

V usage is TRBV29-1 and J usage is TRBJ2-1; 10 bases are shared with TRBD1. This CDR3 comprises 14 residues. Germline trimming cut 7 bases from V and 6 bases from J; bases unmatched to any gene: 9. Per germline, CDR1 SQVTM and CDR2 ANQGSEA. Written as DNA, the CDR3 is TGCAGCGCCGGACAGGGGGACAATGCCAATGAGCAGTTCTTC. It yields the protein CSAGQGDNANEQFF.

This clone has only one observation. V and J are TRBV27 and TRBJ2-7; D perhaps matches TRBD1 (6 bases). The CDR3 consists of 12 residues. The ends were cut back, 4 bases at V and 13 bases at J, with 17 bases in the middle. Germline assignment: CDR1 MNHEY and CDR2 SMNVEV (reference sequence). The CDR3 sequence: CASSSVGRQAYF. The CDR3 nucleotides are TGTGCCAGCAGTTCCGTGGGACGACAGGCCTACTTC.

V and J are TRBV13 and TRBJ2-5; 9 bases map to TRBD1. There are 16 residues in the CDR3. From germline, CDR1 is PRHDT and CDR2 FYEKMQ (reference sequence). The ends lost 8 bases at V and 7 bases at J; junction bases unmatched: 17. The CDR3 spells CASRPGTGNGFGTQYF. The CDR3 coding sequence is TGTGCCAGCCGGCCGGGGACAGGGAACGGGTTCGGGACCCAGTACTTC. The full variable domain, rest sourced from reference TRBV13 and TRBJ2-5, is AAGVIQSPRHLIKEKRETATLKCYPIPRHDTVYWYQQGPGQDPQFLISFYEKMQSDKGSIPDRFSAQQFSDYHSELNMSSLELGDSALYFCASRPGTGNGFGTQYFGPGTRLLVL.

The V gene is TRBV6-1, the J gene TRBJ2-7, with D possibly TRBD1 on 6 matching bases. Germline V CDR1 and CDR2: MNHNS, SASEGT. The CDR3 spans 16 residues. The germline V and J ends were trimmed by 1 base and 0 bases, with 13 bases remaining between them. Written as DNA, the CDR3 is TGTGCCAGCAGTGAAGAGCACAGGGCAAGCTCCTACGAGCAGTACTTC. Protein product: CASSEEHRASSYEQYF.

The V and J genes are TRBV27 and TRBJ2-2, with unresolved D. From germline, CDR1 is MNHEY and CDR2 SMNVEV (reference sequence). CDR3 length equals 17 residues. V was trimmed by 0 bases and J by 7 bases, leaving 18 bases between them. This CDR3 is CASSLSLLSQFGGELFF. DNA of the CDR3: TGTGCCAGCAGTTTATCTTTGTTGAGTCAATTTGGCGGGGAGCTGTTTTTT.

This clone occurred a few times. This sequence joins TRBV13 and TRBJ2-2, with 7 positions matching TRBD2. This CDR3 is built from 16 residues. Germline-derived CDR1 and CDR2 are PRHDT and FYEKMQ (reference sequence). The junction had 6 bases not matched to a gene; V was cut back by 1 base and J by 4 bases. CDR3 DNA sequence: TGTGCCAGCAGCTTAGTGTTGCGGGAGCGCACCGGGGAGCTGTTTTTT. Translation gives CASSLVLRERTGELFF.

This clone was counted a few times. The chain uses TRBV25-1 and TRBJ2-7, with 10 bases lining up with TRBD1. Germline lookup yields CDR1 MGHDK and CDR2 SYGVNS. The trim removed 4 bases at V and 3 bases at J, leaving 6 bases unmatched. The CDR3 covers 15 residues. This CDR3 reads CASSGGTGDIYEQYF. DNA for the CDR3: TGTGCCAGCAGTGGCGGGACAGGGGACATCTACGAGCAGTACTTC.

The V call is TRBV9, the J call TRBJ1-2; D remains unclear. Germline loops: CDR1 SGDLS, CDR2 YYNGEE. CDR3 size: 17 residues. V was cut by 3 bases and J by 0 bases, with 18 bases left in between. The CDR3 reads CASSGLRGWEANYGYTF. The CDR3 DNA is TGTGCCAGCAGCGGGCTAAGAGGGTGGGAAGCTAACTATGGCTACACCTTC.

The V call is TRBV19, the J call TRBJ2-7, with 7 bases identical to TRBD2. CDR3 length: 16 residues. The V gene end was trimmed by 3 bases and the J gene end by 4 bases; junction bases not matched to a gene: 12. CDR1 is LNHDA and CDR2 is SQIVND in the germline V gene (reference sequence). The CDR3 spells CASSIQSSGGGYEQYF. The CDR3 bases are TGTGCCAGTAGTATTCAATCTAGCGGTGGTGGTTACGAGCAGTACTTC.

This chain uses TRBV19 with TRBJ2-5; TRBD2 matches at 8 bases. The CDR3 contains 16 residues. CDR1 is LNHDA, CDR2 SQIVND, per germline (reference sequence). The junction had 8 bases not matched to a gene; V was cut back by 3 bases and J by 2 bases. The CDR3: CASSILWAGGQETQYF. CDR3 bases: TGTGCCAGTAGTATTCTCTGGGCGGGGGGACAAGAGACCCAGTACTTC.

The rearrangement links TRBV2 to TRBJ2-7; 8 bases fit TRBD1. After removal of 3 bases from V and 4 bases from J, the junction contained 8 bases not matched to a gene. The CDR3 loop spans 15 amino acids. Germline V CDR1 and CDR2: SNHLY, FYNNEI. The CDR3: CASSDSSRGRYEQYF. The DNA for the CDR3 is TGTGCCAGCAGTGATTCTTCCAGGGGGCGGTACGAGCAGTACTTC.

CDR3 in amino acids: CASSFASGEGYEQYF. CDR3 coding DNA: TGTGCCAGCAGTTTCGCCTCAGGGGAGGGCTACGAGCAGTACTTC. This rearrangement joins TRBV11-2 to TRBJ2-7; D perhaps matches TRBD2 (7 bases). Germline CDR1 is SGHAT and CDR2 is FQNNGV. V gave up 6 bases and J gave up 3 bases, with 18 bases separating them. The CDR3 runs to 15 residues.

Worth noting for this clone: The sample has other DNA sequences that encode this CDR3 too. This chain uses TRBV5-1 with TRBJ1-3; D is unclear. Germline CDR1 is SGHRS and CDR2 is YFSETQ. The CDR3 has 14 residues. V was clipped by 0 bases and J by 3 bases, with 7 bases between them. CDR3 protein: CASSLAGYGNTIYF. CDR3 DNA: TGCGCCAGCAGCTTGGCAGGCTATGGAAACACCATATATTTT. The whole variable domain, filled in from reference TRBV5-1 and TRBJ1-3, reads KAGVTQTPRYLIKTRGQQVTLSCSPISGHRSVSWYQQTPGQGLQFLFEYFSETQRNKGNFPGRFSGRQFSNSRSEMNVSTLELGDSALYLCASSLAGYGNTIYFGEGSWLTVV.

The chain carries TRBV7-3 and TRBJ2-5; TRBD1 might be the D (7 bases). CDR3 size: 17 residues. Deletions cut 1 base from V and 2 bases from J, with 17 bases between. CDR1 SGHTA and CDR2 FQGTGA come from the germline V gene. In DNA form, the CDR3 reads TGTGCCAGCAGCTTAAGGGGGAGACAGGGACTGCAAGAGACCCAGTACTTC. This codes for CASSLRGRQGLQETQYF.

The chain has TRBV19 and TRBJ1-5; possible D gene TRBD1, 6 bases. The V and J ends lost 6 bases and 0 bases respectively, with 18 bases between them. This CDR3 has 17 residues. In germline, CDR1 is LNHDA, CDR2 SQIVND (reference sequence). CDR3 bases: TGTGCCAGTAGCTTCCGGACAGACTATTTTAGCAATCAGCCCCAGCATTTT. This encodes CASSFRTDYFSNQPQHF.

V and J are TRBV6-1 and TRBJ1-2, with D perhaps TRBD1 (6 bases). The CDR3 is 16 residues long. V gave up 2 bases and J gave up 4 bases, with 17 bases separating them. Germline V gene sequence: CDR1 MNHNS, CDR2 SASEGT. Written as DNA, the CDR3 is TGTGCCAGCAGTGAATCTGGTCAGGGGATCTCCTATGGCTACACCTTC. Protein product: CASSESGQGISYGYTF.

The CDR3 reads CASSPTSGGRGTDTQYF. The CDR3 nucleotides read TGTGCCAGCAGCCCCACTAGCGGAGGCCGGGGCACAGATACGCAGTATTTT. V usage is TRBV2 and J usage is TRBJ2-3; 8 positions agree with TRBD2. The length of the CDR3 is 17 residues. Germline CDR1 is SNHLY and CDR2 is FYNNEI. With 6 bases clipped from V and 1 base from J, the junction kept 12 bases outside the gene matches. Full variable domain (remainder filled in from reference TRBV2 and TRBJ2-3): EPEVTQTPSHQVTQMGQEVILRCVPISNHLYFYWYRQILGQKVEFLVSFYNNEISEKSEIFDDQFSVERPDGSNFTLKIRSTKLEDSAMYFCASSPTSGGRGTDTQYFGPGTRLTVL.

The V and J genes are TRBV4-1 and TRBJ2-2; D remains ambiguous. CDR3 length: 15 amino acids. Germline CDR1 is MGHRA and CDR2 is YSYEKL. The ends were cut back, 2 bases at V and 5 bases at J, with 12 bases in the middle. DNA for the CDR3: TGCGCCAGCAGCCAACGACCCGCTAGAACCGGGGAGCTGTTTTTT. Its translation is CASSQRPARTGELFF.

V gene TRBV27 combines with J gene TRBJ2-3; D is perhaps TRBD2 (7 bases). There are 16 residues in the CDR3. The germline CDR1 and CDR2 sequences are MNHEY and SMNVEV (reference sequence). V was clipped by 3 bases and J by 0 bases, with 13 bases between them. In DNA, the CDR3 is TGTGCCAGCAGTTTGGTACAGGGAGGGAGCACAGATACGCAGTATTTT. This sequence encodes CASSLVQGGSTDTQYF.

This CDR3 is CSVAHRVQETQYF. The CDR3 DNA is TGCAGCGTTGCGCACAGGGTCCAAGAGACCCAGTACTTC. This rearrangement joins TRBV29-1 to TRBJ2-5, with D tentatively TRBD1 (6 bases). This CDR3 spans 13 amino acids. The germline gives CDR1 SQVTM, CDR2 ANQGSEA. V was pared by 4 bases and J by 1 base, with 10 bases between.

The V call is TRBV5-1, the J call TRBJ2-1, with TRBD2 matching 11 bases. The length of the CDR3 is 18 residues. The trim removed 0 bases at V and 0 bases at J, leaving 5 bases unmatched. Per germline, CDR1 SGHRS and CDR2 YFSETQ. Here the CDR3 DNA reads TGCGCCAGCAGCTTGGGCCCCCTAGCGGGGGGCTCCTACAATGAGCAGTTCTTC. Translated, it gives CASSLGPLAGGSYNEQFF.

The chain recombines TRBV6-5 with TRBJ1-4; TRBD1 might be the D (6 bases). The CDR3 runs to 15 residues. CDR1 is MNHEY and CDR2 is SVGAGI in the germline V gene. V was cut by 0 bases and J by 7 bases, with 12 bases left in between. This CDR3 reads CASSYSGQGREKLFF. CDR3 in DNA: TGTGCCAGCAGTTACTCGGGTCAGGGGCGTGAAAAACTGTTTTTT.

The genes are TRBV19 and TRBJ2-7, with D possibly TRBD1 on 5 matching bases. CDR3 size: 14 residues. Per germline, CDR1 LNHDA and CDR2 SQIVND (reference sequence). The germline V and J ends were trimmed by 0 bases and 5 bases, with 11 bases remaining between them. CDR3 amino acids: CASSIDGDRDEQYF. CDR3 DNA: TGTGCCAGTAGTATAGATGGCGACAGAGACGAGCAGTACTTC.